The 15 T cell receptor beta chains below come from one sample, sequenced in a study of cytomegalovirus exposure and HLA in healthy donors. Researchers ran the PCR with 60 Vbeta and 13 Jbeta primers. Measured with immunoSEQ multiplex PCR; TCRdb has only the in-frame clones, and not every one. This table holds 110,000 or so clones, about 79% found once. Input material: PBMCs. The receptors derive from a woman younger than 30 in good health and CMV-seronegative.

The chain links TRBV28 to TRBJ1-1, with unresolved D. The CDR3 extends over 15 amino acids. Germline V gives CDR1 MDHEN, CDR2 SYDVKM. V gave up 5 bases and J gave up 1 base, with 14 bases separating them. CDR3 protein: CASSLLGTANTEAFF. Written as DNA, the CDR3 is TGTGCCAGCAGTCTCCTCGGAACAGCGAACACTGAAGCTTTCTTT.

The chain is built from TRBV5-1 and TRBJ2-1; D is perhaps TRBD1 (6 bases). The CDR3 contains 15 residues. CDR1 and CDR2 (germline): SGHRS, YFSETQ. V lost 2 bases and J 7 bases, leaving 16 bases between the germline ends. This chain's CDR3 is CASSFSSGAGNEQFF. In DNA, the CDR3 is TGCGCCAGCAGCTTTTCTTCAGGGGCGGGTAATGAGCAGTTCTTC.

This clone was recorded a few times. The rearrangement links TRBV10-3 to TRBJ1-1; perhaps TRBD1 as D (5 bases). The V end lost 6 bases, the J end lost 4 bases, and 12 bases lay between the germline ends. The CDR3 has 13 amino acids. Germline CDR1 reads ENHRY; CDR2 reads SYGVKD. CDR3 nucleotide sequence: TGTGCCATCAGATCCCAGCAGGGCACTGAAGCTTTCTTT. As protein: CAIRSQQGTEAFF.

This chain links TRBV27 with TRBJ2-7, with no clear D. V was pared by 5 bases and J by 2 bases, with 7 bases between. This CDR3 region has 12 residues. Germline V gene sequence: CDR1 MNHEY, CDR2 SMNVEV (reference sequence). CDR3: CASSPGPYEQYF. The CDR3 DNA sequence: TGTGCCAGCAGTCCAGGCCCCTACGAGCAGTACTTC.

This clone was seen a few times. V and J are TRBV7-9 and TRBJ2-5, with D possibly being TRBD1 (6 bases). The CDR3 covers 13 residues. The germline gives CDR1 SEHNR, CDR2 FQNEAQ (reference sequence). V gave up 4 bases and J gave up 4 bases, with 10 bases separating them. The CDR3 DNA follows: TGTGCCAGCAGCTCCAACAGGGCAGAGACCCAGTACTTC. Translated, it gives CASSSNRAETQYF.

V gene TRBV11-3 combines with J gene TRBJ2-2; possible D gene TRBD2, 6 bases. There are 15 residues in the CDR3. Trimming removed 2 bases at V and 5 bases at J, with 12 bases between. Per germline, CDR1 SGHNT and CDR2 YENEEA. The CDR3 region is CASSLSGGSTGELFF. CDR3 nucleotides: TGTGCCAGCAGCTTATCCGGGGGATCGACCGGGGAGCTGTTTTTT.

The chain is built from TRBV2 and TRBJ2-1, with a tentative D call TRBD2 (5 bases). This CDR3 has 14 amino acids. CDR1 SNHLY and CDR2 FYNNEI come from the germline V gene. V was clipped by 8 bases and J by 1 base, with 12 bases between them. The CDR3 protein is CASDRERSYNEQFF. The CDR3 nucleotides are TGTGCCAGCGACCGGGAACGGTCCTACAATGAGCAGTTCTTC.

This clone was found once. The V call is TRBV4-2, the J call TRBJ2-1; perhaps TRBD2 as D (6 bases). There are 16 residues in the CDR3. Per germline, CDR1 LGHNA and CDR2 YNFKEQ. Trimming cost V 0 bases and J 6 bases, with 15 bases left between them. CDR3 protein: CASSQEVILGGNEQFF. For the CDR3, the DNA is TGTGCCAGCAGCCAAGAAGTGATCCTCGGGGGCAATGAGCAGTTCTTC.

This clone appeared a single time. The chain combines TRBV19 with TRBJ1-1; no reliable D call. With 7 bases removed from V and 5 bases from J, the gap between germline ends came to 14 bases. Germline V gene lookup returns CDR1 LNHDA and CDR2 SQIVND (reference sequence). The CDR3 runs 13 residues. CDR3 in amino acids: CASNPSGRTEAFF. CDR3 DNA sequence: TGTGCCAGTAACCCATCTGGGAGGACTGAAGCTTTCTTT.

The chain carries TRBV14 and TRBJ2-5, with D perhaps TRBD2 (5 bases). Germline V CDR1 and CDR2: SGHDN, FVKESK. The CDR3 has 17 amino acids. Trimming cost V 1 base and J 5 bases, with 20 bases left between them. This chain's CDR3 is CASSQVFPSWTGETQYF. The CDR3 DNA reads as TGTGCCAGCAGCCAAGTTTTTCCTAGCTGGACGGGGGAGACCCAGTACTTC.

A single count supports this clone. The chain carries TRBV23-1 and TRBJ2-1; possible D gene TRBD1, 5 bases. TRBV23-1 has ORF status, its function being uncertain. This CDR3 contains 15 residues. Trimming removed 2 bases at V and 4 bases at J, with 12 bases between. The CDR3 protein is CASSQTRVLYNEQFF. The CDR3 bases are TGCGCCAGCAGTCAAACCAGGGTACTTTACAATGAGCAGTTCTTC.

The chain recombines TRBV27 with TRBJ1-1; TRBD1 matches at 9 bases. Unmatched junction bases numbered 8, after V lost 6 bases and J lost 3 bases. The V gene's germline CDR1 is MNHEY and CDR2 SMNVEV (reference sequence). The CDR3 sequence is 15 residues long. The CDR3 region is CASRTPGQGYTEAFF. DNA for the CDR3: TGTGCCAGCAGGACCCCGGGACAGGGCTACACTGAAGCTTTCTTT.

This chain links TRBV7-2 with TRBJ2-7; TRBD1 might be the D (5 bases). V dropped 5 bases and J dropped 4 bases, with 12 bases sitting between them. The germline gives CDR1 SGHTA, CDR2 FQGNSA. This CDR3 comprises 13 residues. CDR3 sequence: CASSLQESYEQYF. CDR3 DNA: TGTGCCAGCAGCCTACAGGAGTCATACGAGCAGTACTTC.

This clone was detected once. The J gene is TRBJ2-3, the V gene TRBV9; TRBD2 agrees at 10 bases. The junction had 6 bases not matched to a gene; V was cut back by 1 base and J by 1 base. Looked up from germline, CDR1 is SGDLS and CDR2 is YYNGEE. This CDR3 is built from 17 residues. This CDR3 is CASSVSGGVSGTDTQYF. The CDR3 DNA follows: TGTGCCAGCAGCGTAAGCGGGGGGGTCTCTGGCACAGATACGCAGTATTTT.

The chain carries TRBV11-1 and TRBJ2-7, with D hard to call. V was trimmed by 2 bases and J by 0 bases, leaving 11 bases between them. This CDR3 is 15 amino acids long. The germline V gene has CDR1 SGHAT and CDR2 FQDESV (reference sequence). CDR3 loop: CASSLRNPSSYEQYF. CDR3 nucleotide sequence: TGTGCCAGCAGCTTACGTAACCCCAGCTCCTACGAGCAGTACTTC.